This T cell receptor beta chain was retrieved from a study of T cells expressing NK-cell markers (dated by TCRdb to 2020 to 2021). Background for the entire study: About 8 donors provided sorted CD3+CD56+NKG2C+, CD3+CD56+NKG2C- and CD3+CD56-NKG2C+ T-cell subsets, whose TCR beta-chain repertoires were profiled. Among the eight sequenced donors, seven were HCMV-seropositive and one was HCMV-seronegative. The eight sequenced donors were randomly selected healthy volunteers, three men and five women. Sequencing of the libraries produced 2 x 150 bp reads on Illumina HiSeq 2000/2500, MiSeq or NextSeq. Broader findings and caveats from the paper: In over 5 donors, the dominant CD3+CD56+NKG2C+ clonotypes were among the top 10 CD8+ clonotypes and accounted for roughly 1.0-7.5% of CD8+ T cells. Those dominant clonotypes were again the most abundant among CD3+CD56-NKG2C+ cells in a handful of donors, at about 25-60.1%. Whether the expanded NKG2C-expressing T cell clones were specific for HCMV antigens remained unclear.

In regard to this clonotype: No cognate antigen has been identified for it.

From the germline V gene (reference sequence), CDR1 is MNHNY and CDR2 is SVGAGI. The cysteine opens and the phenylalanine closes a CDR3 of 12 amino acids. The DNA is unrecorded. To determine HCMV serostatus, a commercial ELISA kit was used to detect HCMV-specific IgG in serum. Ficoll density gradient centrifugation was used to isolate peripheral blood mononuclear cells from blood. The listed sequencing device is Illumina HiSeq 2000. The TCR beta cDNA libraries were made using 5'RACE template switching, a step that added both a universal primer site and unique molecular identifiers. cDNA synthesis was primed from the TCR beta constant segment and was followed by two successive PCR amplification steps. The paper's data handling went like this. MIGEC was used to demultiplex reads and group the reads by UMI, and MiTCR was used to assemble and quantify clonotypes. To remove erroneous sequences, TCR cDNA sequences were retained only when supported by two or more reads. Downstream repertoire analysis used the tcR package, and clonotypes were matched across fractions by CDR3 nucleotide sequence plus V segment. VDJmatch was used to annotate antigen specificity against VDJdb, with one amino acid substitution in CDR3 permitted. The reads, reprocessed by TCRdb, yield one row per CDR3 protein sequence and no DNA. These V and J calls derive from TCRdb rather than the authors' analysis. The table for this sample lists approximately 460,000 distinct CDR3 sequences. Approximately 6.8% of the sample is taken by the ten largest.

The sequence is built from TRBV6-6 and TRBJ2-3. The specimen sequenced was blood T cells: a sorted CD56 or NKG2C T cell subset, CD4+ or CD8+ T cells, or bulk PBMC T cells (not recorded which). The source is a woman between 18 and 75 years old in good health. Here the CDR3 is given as CASGDNPDTQYF.